The 17 T cell receptor beta chains reported below all come from one sample, sequenced in a study of memory CD4+ T cells and cytomegalovirus serostatus. The sort gate was single viable CD3+CD4+CD8-CD45RO+ cells for memory CD4+ T cells. Produced via immunoSEQ multiplex PCR; TCRdb's table is partial and in-frame only. The data show about 92,000 clones, 80% seen once. Sequences were obtained from memory CD4+ T cells from blood. These receptors all stem from an adult in good health and CMV-seropositive.

This clone turned up a few times. The gene calls are TRBV5-4 and TRBJ1-4; D is perhaps TRBD1 (6 bases). V was trimmed by 6 bases and J by 3 bases, leaving 12 bases between them. CDR3 length: 14 amino acids. Germline CDR1 and CDR2: SGHNT and YYREEE (reference sequence). The CDR3 spells CASKATGPNEKLFF. The DNA of the CDR3 is TGTGCCAGCAAGGCGACAGGACCTAATGAAAAACTGTTTTTT.

The J gene is TRBJ1-5, the V gene TRBV7-2; D perhaps matches TRBD1 (5 bases). Germline V gene sequence: CDR1 SGHTA, CDR2 FQGNSA. V was shortened by 0 bases and J by 3 bases, with 9 bases between the two germline ends. This CDR3 is 15 amino acids long. CDR3 nucleotide sequence: TGTGCCAGCAGCTTAGCGGGGGGAAACAATCAGCCCCAGCATTTT. It yields the protein CASSLAGGNNQPQHF.

Concerning this clone itself: At one end the junction does not follow the germline gene, possibly because of a read error. V gene TRBV28 combines with J gene TRBJ1-2; tentative D call: TRBD1 (6 bases). Germline V gene data show CDR1 as MDHEN and CDR2 as SYDVKM. The CDR3 consists of 12 residues. CDR3 in DNA: TGTGCCAGCAGTCCCCAACAGGGAACTAGGGCCTTC. Translation: CASSPQQGTRAF.

The chain employs TRBV6-6 and TRBJ2-6, with D possibly TRBD1 on 5 matching bases. Germline CDR1 and CDR2: MNHNY and SVGAGI (reference sequence). The CDR3 length is 16 residues. V was pared by 6 bases and J by 0 bases, with 12 bases between. CDR3 DNA sequence: TGTGCCAGCAGCCATCCAGGGCCCTCTGGGGCCAACGTCCTGACTTTC. Translating gives CASSHPGPSGANVLTF.

The CDR3 DNA sequence: TGTGCCAGCAGTCCCAAGGGCAGGGGGGACTACGAGCAGTACTTC. As protein: CASSPKGRGDYEQYF. The chain joins TRBV27 to TRBJ2-7, with TRBD1 as a possible D gene (7 bases). Germline CDR1 is MNHEY and CDR2 is SMNVEV (reference sequence). The CDR3 runs to 15 residues. V lost 5 bases, J lost 3 bases, and 17 bases lay in between.

The chain couples TRBV6-1 to TRBJ2-2; 8 bases fit TRBD2. Germline assignment: CDR1 MNHNS and CDR2 SASEGT. There are 14 residues in the CDR3. Trimming removed 4 bases from V and 6 bases from J; junction bases left unmatched: 4. CDR3 sequence reads: CASSVGTSPGELFF. The CDR3 DNA sequence: TGTGCCAGCAGTGTCGGGACTAGTCCCGGGGAGCTGTTTTTT.

V is TRBV28 and J is TRBJ2-2; no clear D gene. V was trimmed by 2 bases and J by 5 bases, leaving 6 bases between them. From germline, CDR1 is MDHEN and CDR2 SYDVKM. This CDR3 spans 13 amino acids. The CDR3 nucleotides are TGTGCCAGCAGTTTAGTAGGGACCGGGGAGCTGTTTTTT. Amino acid sequence: CASSLVGTGELFF.

The chain uses TRBV5-4 and TRBJ1-1; tentatively, D is TRBD1 (6 bases). The V and J ends lost 3 bases and 4 bases respectively, with 16 bases between them. Germline V CDR1 and CDR2: SGHNT, YYREEE (reference sequence). This CDR3 contains 15 residues. CDR3 protein: CASSWAGAQSTEAFF. Here the CDR3 DNA reads TGTGCCAGCAGCTGGGCAGGGGCGCAGAGCACTGAAGCTTTCTTT.

The chain has TRBV15 and TRBJ1-2, with 9 bases lining up with TRBD1. The CDR3 sequence is 14 residues long. The trim removed 3 bases at V and 4 bases at J, leaving 3 bases unmatched. The germline V gene encodes CDR1 LNHNV and CDR2 YYDKDF (reference sequence). The DNA for the CDR3 is TGTGCCACCAGCAGGGGGACAGGGTTCTATGGCTACACCTTC. Its translation is CATSRGTGFYGYTF.

The J gene is TRBJ2-5, the V gene TRBV7-9; D is perhaps TRBD1 or TRBD2 (6 bases each). The CDR3 length is 16 residues. Germline V gene lookup returns CDR1 SEHNR and CDR2 FQNEAQ (reference sequence). Trimming took 5 bases from V and 2 from J, leaving 18 bases between them. The CDR3 DNA reads TGTGCCAGCAGCCCCCCGGGGGCGGGGCTTCAAGAGACCCAGTACTTC. This encodes CASSPPGAGLQETQYF.

This rearrangement joins TRBV19 to TRBJ2-7; 7 positions agree with TRBD1. The CDR3 spans 15 residues. Germline CDR1 LNHDA, CDR2 SQIVND (reference sequence). Trimming removed 8 bases from V and 1 base from J; junction bases left unmatched: 11. The CDR3 spells CASGDGDSLSYEQYF. The CDR3, as DNA: TGTGCCAGTGGGGACGGGGACAGTCTTTCCTACGAGCAGTACTTC. Variable domain in full (rest from reference TRBV19 and TRBJ2-7): DGGITQSPKYLFRKEGQNVTLSCEQNLNHDAMYWYRQDPGQGLRLIYYSQIVNDFQKGDIAEGYSVSREKKESFPLTVTSAQKNPTAFYLCASGDGDSLSYEQYFGPGTRLTVT.

The genes are TRBV10-3 and TRBJ2-2; D ambiguous. The CDR3 extends over 15 amino acids. CDR1 is ENHRY, CDR2 SYGVKD, per germline. The ends were cut back, 3 bases at V and 1 base at J, with 9 bases in the middle. The CDR3: CAISERSGNTGELFF. The CDR3, as DNA: TGTGCCATCAGTGAACGAAGTGGGAACACCGGGGAGCTGTTTTTT.

V is TRBV18 and J is TRBJ2-5; 10 bases are shared with TRBD2. The germline V gene has CDR1 KGHSH and CDR2 LQKENI. Losses at the gene ends were 0 bases for V and 2 bases for J; bases not matched to a gene: 3. The length of the CDR3 is 16 residues. The CDR3 region is CASSPPLAGVQETQYF. The CDR3 DNA sequence: TGTGCCAGCTCACCACCCCTAGCGGGAGTTCAAGAGACCCAGTACTTC.

J is TRBJ1-1 and V is TRBV5-1, with unresolved D. Per germline, CDR1 SGHRS and CDR2 YFSETQ. The CDR3 runs 14 residues. Trimming left V 1 base short and J 1 base short, with 8 bases between. The chain's CDR3 is CASSLQYKNTEAFF. The CDR3 DNA sequence: TGCGCCAGCAGCTTGCAGTATAAGAACACTGAAGCTTTCTTT. The whole variable domain, remainder taken from reference TRBV5-1 and TRBJ1-1, is KAGVTQTPRYLIKTRGQQVTLSCSPISGHRSVSWYQQTPGQGLQFLFEYFSETQRNKGNFPGRFSGRQFSNSRSEMNVSTLELGDSALYLCASSLQYKNTEAFFGQGTRLTVV.

CDR3 DNA: TGTGCCAGCAGTTTAAGTGTCGGTAGCTCCTACAATGAGCAGTTCTTC. As protein: CASSLSVGSSYNEQFF. The rearrangement uses TRBV28 and TRBJ2-1; D remains ambiguous. The CDR3 totals 16 residues. V lost 2 bases and J lost 0, with 11 bases in between. CDR1 is MDHEN, CDR2 SYDVKM, per germline.

This rearrangement joins TRBV18 to TRBJ2-5; D unclear. Trimming took 1 base from V and 1 from J, leaving 10 bases between them. In germline, CDR1 is KGHSH, CDR2 LQKENI. This CDR3 contains 15 residues. This CDR3 reads CASSPRQSFQETQYF. CDR3 nucleotides: TGTGCCAGCTCACCACGTCAGAGCTTCCAAGAGACCCAGTACTTC.

The rearrangement uses TRBV2 and TRBJ2-7; D possibly uses TRBD1 or TRBD2 (5 bases each). The CDR3 is made up of 14 amino acids. Trimming pared 8 bases from V and 7 bases from J, leaving 21 bases between. Germline V gene sequence: CDR1 SNHLY, CDR2 FYNNEI. The CDR3 protein is CASRPGTLTGEQYF. The DNA of the CDR3 is TGTGCCAGCCGACCCGGGACCTTGACGGGGGAGCAGTACTTC.